The clone carrying this T cell receptor beta chain was counted a few times. This entry belongs to a study of T-cell reconstitution after alpha-beta-depleted transplantation in children. Preparation of the TCRbeta library was carried out with unique molecular identifiers. TCRdb itself ran the PCR reads through MiXCR, one entry per CDR3 protein. This sample has around 410,000 distinct CDR3 sequences, with approximately 11% found just once. The CDR3 has 12 residues. V was pared by 7 bases and J by 4 bases, with 12 bases between. The germline CDR1 and CDR2 sequences are SGHRS and YFSETQ. The V gene is TRBV5-1, the J gene TRBJ2-7, with D possibly matching TRBD1 (5 bases). Sequencing was performed on PBMCs from the stem cell graft donor, taken from the stem cell graft. This clonotype was obtained from a human donor who donated a stem cell graft to a child with acute myeloid leukemia. Here the CDR3 DNA reads TGCGCCAGCGGGGCAGGGTTATACGAGCAGTACTTC. Residues: CASGAGLYEQYF.